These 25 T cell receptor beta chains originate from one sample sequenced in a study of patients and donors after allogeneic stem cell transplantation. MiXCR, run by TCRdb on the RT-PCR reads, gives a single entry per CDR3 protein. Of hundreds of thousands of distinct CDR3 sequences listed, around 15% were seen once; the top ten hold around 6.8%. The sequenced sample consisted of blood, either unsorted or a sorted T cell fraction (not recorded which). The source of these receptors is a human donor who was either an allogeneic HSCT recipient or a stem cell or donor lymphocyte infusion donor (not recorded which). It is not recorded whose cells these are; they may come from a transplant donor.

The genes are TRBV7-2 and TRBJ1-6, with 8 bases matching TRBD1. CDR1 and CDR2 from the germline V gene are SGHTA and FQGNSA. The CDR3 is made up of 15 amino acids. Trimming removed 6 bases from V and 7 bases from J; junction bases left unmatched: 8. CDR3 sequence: CASRTAGGHNSPLHF. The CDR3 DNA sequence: TGTGCCAGCAGGACCGCAGGGGGCCACAATTCACCCCTCCACTTT.

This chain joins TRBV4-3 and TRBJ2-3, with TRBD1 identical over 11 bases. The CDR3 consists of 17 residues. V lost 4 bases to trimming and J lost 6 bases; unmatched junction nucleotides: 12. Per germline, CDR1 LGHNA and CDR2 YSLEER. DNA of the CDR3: TGCGCCAGCAGCCCACAACCCGGACAGGGGGCGATGGATACGCAGTATTTT. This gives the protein CASSPQPGQGAMDTQYF.

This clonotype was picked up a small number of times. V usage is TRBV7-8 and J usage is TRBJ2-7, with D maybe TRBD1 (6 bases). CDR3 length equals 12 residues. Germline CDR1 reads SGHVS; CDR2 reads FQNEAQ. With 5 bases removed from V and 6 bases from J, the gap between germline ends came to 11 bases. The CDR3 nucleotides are TGTGCCAGCAGCAAAACAGGGACCGAGCAGTACTTC. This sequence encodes CASSKTGTEQYF. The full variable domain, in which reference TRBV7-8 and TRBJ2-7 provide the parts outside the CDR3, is GAGVSQSPRYKVAKRGQDVALRCDPISGHVSLFWYQQALGQGPEFLTYFQNEAQLDKSGLPSDRFFAERPEGSVSTLKIQRTQQEDSAVYLCASSKTGTEQYFGPGTRLTVT.

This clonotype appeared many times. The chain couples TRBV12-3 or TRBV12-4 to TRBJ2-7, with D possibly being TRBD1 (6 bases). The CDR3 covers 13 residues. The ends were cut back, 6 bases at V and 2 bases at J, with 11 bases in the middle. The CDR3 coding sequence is TGTGCCAGCAGCCCCGACAGGACCTACGAGCAGTACTTC. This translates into CASSPDRTYEQYF.

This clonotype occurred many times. CDR3 residues: CASTEGRGTEAFF. The CDR3 DNA reads as TGCGCCAGCACCGAGGGACGCGGCACTGAAGCTTTCTTT. The chain links TRBV5-1 to TRBJ1-1; TRBD1 is a possible D gene (5 bases). V was shortened by 6 bases and J by 4 bases, with 13 bases between the two germline ends. This CDR3 has 13 residues. The germline V gene encodes CDR1 SGHRS and CDR2 YFSETQ.

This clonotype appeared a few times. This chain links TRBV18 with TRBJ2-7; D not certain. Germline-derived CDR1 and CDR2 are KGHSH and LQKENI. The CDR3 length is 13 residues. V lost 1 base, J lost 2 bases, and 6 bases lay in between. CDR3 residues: CASSPLHAYEQYF. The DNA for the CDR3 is TGTGCCAGCTCACCACTCCATGCCTACGAGCAGTACTTC.

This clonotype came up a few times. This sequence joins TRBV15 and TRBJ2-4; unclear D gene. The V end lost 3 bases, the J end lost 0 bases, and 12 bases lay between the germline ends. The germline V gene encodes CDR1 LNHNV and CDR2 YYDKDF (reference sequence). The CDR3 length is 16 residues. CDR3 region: CATSSPGPLAKNIQYF. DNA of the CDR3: TGTGCCACCAGCAGCCCTGGGCCCCTAGCCAAAAACATTCAGTACTTC.

CDR3 nucleotide sequence: TGTGCCAGTAACCCGACAGTAATGAACACTGAAGCTTTCTTT. Protein: CASNPTVMNTEAFF. The chain combines TRBV19 with TRBJ1-1; TRBD1 might be the D (5 bases). V shed 7 bases and J shed 0 bases, with 12 bases lying between them. The germline V gene has CDR1 LNHDA and CDR2 SQIVND (reference sequence). This CDR3 is 14 amino acids long.

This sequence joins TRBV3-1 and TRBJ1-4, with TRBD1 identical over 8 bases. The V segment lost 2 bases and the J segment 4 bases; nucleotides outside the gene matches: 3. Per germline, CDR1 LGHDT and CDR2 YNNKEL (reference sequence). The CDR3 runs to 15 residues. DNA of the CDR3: TGTGCCAGCAGCCAATGGACAGGGCTTAATGAAAAACTGTTTTTT. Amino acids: CASSQWTGLNEKLFF.

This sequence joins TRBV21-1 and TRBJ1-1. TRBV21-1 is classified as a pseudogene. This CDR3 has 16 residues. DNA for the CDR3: TGTGCCAGCAGCATAGACAACCGACGGAGGAACACTGAAGCTTTCTTT. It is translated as CASSIDNRRRNTEAFF.

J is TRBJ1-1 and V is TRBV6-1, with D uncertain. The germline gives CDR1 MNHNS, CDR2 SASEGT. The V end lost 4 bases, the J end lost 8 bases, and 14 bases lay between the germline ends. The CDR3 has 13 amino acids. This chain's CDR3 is CASSVDGLMEAFF. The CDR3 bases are TGTGCCAGCAGTGTGGATGGATTGATGGAAGCTTTCTTT.

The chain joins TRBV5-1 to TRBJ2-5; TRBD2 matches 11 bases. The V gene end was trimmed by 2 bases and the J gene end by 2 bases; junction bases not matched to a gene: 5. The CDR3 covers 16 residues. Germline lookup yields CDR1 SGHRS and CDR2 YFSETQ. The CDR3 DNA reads TGCGCCAGCAGCTTACAACTAGCGGGAGCTCAAGAGACCCAGTACTTC. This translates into CASSLQLAGAQETQYF.

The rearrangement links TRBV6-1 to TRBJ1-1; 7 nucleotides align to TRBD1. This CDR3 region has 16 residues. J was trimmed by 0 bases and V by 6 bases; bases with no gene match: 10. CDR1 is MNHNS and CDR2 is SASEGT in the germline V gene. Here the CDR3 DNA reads TGTGCCAGCAGGATTAAATCGACAGGGATGAACACTGAAGCTTTCTTT. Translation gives CASRIKSTGMNTEAFF.

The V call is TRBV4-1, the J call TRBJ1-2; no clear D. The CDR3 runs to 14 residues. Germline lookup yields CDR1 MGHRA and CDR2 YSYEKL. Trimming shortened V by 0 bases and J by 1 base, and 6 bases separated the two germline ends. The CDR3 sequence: CASSQEDFNYGYTF. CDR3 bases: TGCGCCAGCAGCCAAGAGGACTTTAACTATGGCTACACCTTC.

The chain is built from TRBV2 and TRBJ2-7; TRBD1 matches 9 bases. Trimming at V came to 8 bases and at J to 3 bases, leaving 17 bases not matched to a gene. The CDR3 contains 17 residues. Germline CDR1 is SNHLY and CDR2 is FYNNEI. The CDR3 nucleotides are TGTGCCAGCCATACGACAGGGGGAAACGAAAACTACTACGAGCAGTACTTC. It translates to CASHTTGGNENYYEQYF.

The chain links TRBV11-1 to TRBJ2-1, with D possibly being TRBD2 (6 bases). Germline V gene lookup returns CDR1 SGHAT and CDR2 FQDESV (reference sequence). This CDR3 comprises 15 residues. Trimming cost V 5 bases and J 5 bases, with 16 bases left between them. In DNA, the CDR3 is TGTGCCAGCAGCGTAACCGGGACTGTAAACAATGAGCAGTTCTTC. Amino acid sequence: CASSVTGTVNNEQFF.

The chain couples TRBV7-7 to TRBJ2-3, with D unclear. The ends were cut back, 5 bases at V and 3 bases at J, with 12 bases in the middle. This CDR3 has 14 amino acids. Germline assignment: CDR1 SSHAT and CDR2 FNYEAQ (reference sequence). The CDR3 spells CASSLVAETDTQYF. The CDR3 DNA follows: TGTGCCAGCAGCCTTGTGGCTGAGACAGATACGCAGTATTTT.

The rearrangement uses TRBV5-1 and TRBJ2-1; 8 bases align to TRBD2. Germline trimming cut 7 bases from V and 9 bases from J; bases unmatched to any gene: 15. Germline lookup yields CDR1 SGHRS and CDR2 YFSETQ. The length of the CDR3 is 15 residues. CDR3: CASLPGTRGFSEQFF. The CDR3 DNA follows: TGCGCCAGCCTACCCGGGACTAGGGGGTTTAGTGAGCAGTTCTTC. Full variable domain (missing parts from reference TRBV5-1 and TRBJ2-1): KAGVTQTPRYLIKTRGQQVTLSCSPISGHRSVSWYQQTPGQGLQFLFEYFSETQRNKGNFPGRFSGRQFSNSRSEMNVSTLELGDSALYLCASLPGTRGFSEQFFGPGTRLTVL.

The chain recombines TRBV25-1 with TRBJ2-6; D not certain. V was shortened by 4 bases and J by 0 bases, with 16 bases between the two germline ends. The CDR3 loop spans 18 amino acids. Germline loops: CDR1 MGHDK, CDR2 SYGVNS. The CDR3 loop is CASSAPPSFDSGANVLTF. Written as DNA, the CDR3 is TGTGCCAGCAGTGCCCCCCCAAGCTTCGACTCTGGGGCCAACGTCCTGACTTTC.

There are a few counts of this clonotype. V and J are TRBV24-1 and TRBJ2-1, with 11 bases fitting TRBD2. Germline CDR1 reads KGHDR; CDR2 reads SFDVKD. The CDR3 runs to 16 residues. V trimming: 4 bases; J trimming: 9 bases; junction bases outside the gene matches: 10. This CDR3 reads CATSDIGLAGIAEQFF. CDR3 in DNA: TGTGCCACCAGTGACATAGGACTAGCGGGTATAGCTGAGCAGTTCTTC.

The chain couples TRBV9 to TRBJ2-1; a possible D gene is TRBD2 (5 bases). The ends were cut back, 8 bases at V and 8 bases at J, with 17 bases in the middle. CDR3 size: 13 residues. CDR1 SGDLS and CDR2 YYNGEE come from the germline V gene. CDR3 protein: CASSDSLRDEQFF. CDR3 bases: TGTGCCAGTTCCGACTCGTTGAGGGATGAGCAGTTCTTC.

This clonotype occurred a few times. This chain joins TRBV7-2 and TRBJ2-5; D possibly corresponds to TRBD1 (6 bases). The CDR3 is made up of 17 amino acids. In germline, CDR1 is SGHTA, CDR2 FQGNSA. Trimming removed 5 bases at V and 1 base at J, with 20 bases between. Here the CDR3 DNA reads TGTGCCAGCAGCCGTCGAGGGGGACCCGTGACCCAAGAGACCCAGTACTTC. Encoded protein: CASSRRGGPVTQETQYF. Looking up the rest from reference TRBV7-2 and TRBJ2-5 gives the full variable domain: GAGVSQSPSNKVTEKGKDVELRCDPISGHTALYWYRQSLGQGLEFLIYFQGNSAPDKSGLPSDRFSAERTGGSVSTLTIQRTQQEDSAVYLCASSRRGGPVTQETQYFGPGTRLLVL.

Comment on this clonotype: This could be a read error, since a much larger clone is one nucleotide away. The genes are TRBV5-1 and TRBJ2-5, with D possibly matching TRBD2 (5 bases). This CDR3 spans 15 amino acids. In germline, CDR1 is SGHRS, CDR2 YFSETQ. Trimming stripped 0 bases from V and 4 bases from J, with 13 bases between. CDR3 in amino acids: CASSLGFGVGETQYF. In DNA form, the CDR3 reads TGCGCCAGCAGCTTGGGTTTCGGGGTGGGAGAGACCCAGTACTTC.

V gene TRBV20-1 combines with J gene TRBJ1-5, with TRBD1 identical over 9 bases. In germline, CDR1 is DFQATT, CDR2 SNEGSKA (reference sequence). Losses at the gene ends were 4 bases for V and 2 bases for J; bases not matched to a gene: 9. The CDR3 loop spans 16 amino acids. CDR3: CSAINYRGLGNQPQHF. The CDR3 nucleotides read TGCAGTGCTATAAATTACAGGGGGCTGGGCAATCAGCCCCAGCATTTT.

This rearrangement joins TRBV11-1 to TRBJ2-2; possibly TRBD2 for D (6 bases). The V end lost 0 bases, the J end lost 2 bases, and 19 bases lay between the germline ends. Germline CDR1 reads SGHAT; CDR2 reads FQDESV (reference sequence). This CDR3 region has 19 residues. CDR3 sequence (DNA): TGTGCCAGCAGCTTAGCTCTACTGCTAGCGCTCCGTAACACCGGGGAGCTGTTTTTT. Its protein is CASSLALLLALRNTGELFF.